This T cell receptor beta chain derives from a study of T-cell reconstitution after alpha-beta-depleted transplantation in children. The TCRbeta library incorporated unique molecular identifiers. In TCRdb, the PCR reads were re-called with MiXCR into one record per CDR3 protein. Here the sample spans tens of thousands of distinct CDR3 sequences, approximately 46% being singletons. The V end lost 5 bases, the J end lost 0 bases, and 16 bases lay between the germline ends. This CDR3 spans 16 amino acids. Sequencing was performed on PBMCs, mostly from graft donor cells, taken 360 days after TCRalphabeta/CD19-depleted stem cell transplant. This chain uses TRBV12-3 or TRBV12-4 with TRBJ1-1; D might be TRBD1 (5 bases). The TCR sequence derives from a male patient between 10 and 17 years old who had a stem cell transplant for acute lymphoblastic leukemia, so the T cells may come from the graft donor. The CDR3 here is CASSHGGAIMNTEAFF. The CDR3 bases are TGTGCCAGCAGTCACGGGGGAGCGATCATGAACACTGAAGCTTTCTTT.